A single sample is the source of the 26 T cell receptor beta chains below, sequenced in a study of technical replicates of blood from a few donors (TCRdb year 2017). The library came from the immunoSEQ multiplex PCR assay. TCRdb retrieved this table from immuneACCESS and kept in-frame rearrangements only. Not all clones are present; in checked studies, unresolved V genes account for under half, and no reason is known for the remainder. The sample contains about 100,000 clones, approximately 96% of them found a single time. About 0.21% of the sample is held by the ten biggest clonotypes. Sequenced sample: T cells isolated from PBMCs. These receptors all come from a human donor in good health.

J is TRBJ2-2 and V is TRBV28; TRBD2 matches 10 bases. V lost 6 bases and J lost 5; bases outside the gene matches: 27. The CDR3 has 22 amino acids. Looked up from germline, CDR1 is MDHEN and CDR2 is SYDVKM. The CDR3 loop reads CASSAGLRRTAGGKILTGELFF. The CDR3 DNA follows: TGTGCCAGCAGCGCCGGCCTCCGTCGGACAGCGGGGGGGAAAATTCTGACCGGGGAGCTGTTTTTT.

This chain links TRBV6-5 with TRBJ1-5; D remains unclear. Germline-derived CDR1 and CDR2 are MNHEY and SVGAGI. Trimming stripped 0 bases from V and 5 bases from J, with 8 bases between. The CDR3 runs 14 residues. The CDR3 DNA is TGTGCCAGCAGTTACTCGAGCCGGGATCAGCCCCAGCATTTT. This translates into CASSYSSRDQPQHF.

The V and J genes are TRBV28 and TRBJ2-7; TRBD1 agrees at 10 bases. The V segment lost 3 bases and the J segment 3 bases; nucleotides outside the gene matches: 2. This CDR3 has 14 amino acids. The germline gives CDR1 MDHEN, CDR2 SYDVKM. Written as DNA, the CDR3 is TGTGCCAGCAGTTTCCGGGACAGGGGCTACGAGCAGTACTTC. It codes for CASSFRDRGYEQYF.

The chain carries TRBV6-5 and TRBJ2-7, with TRBD2 identical over 11 bases. Trimming removed 4 bases from V and 4 bases from J; junction bases left unmatched: 3. The CDR3 extends over 14 amino acids. The V gene's germline CDR1 is MNHEY and CDR2 SVGAGI. DNA of the CDR3: TGTGCCAGCAGTTCGGGACTAGCGGTTTACGAGCAGTACTTC. Its translation: CASSSGLAVYEQYF.

V is TRBV5-6 and J is TRBJ1-1, with D possibly being TRBD1 (6 bases). The CDR3 runs to 15 residues. CDR1 and CDR2 from the germline V gene are SGHDT and YYEEEE. V was cut by 4 bases and J by 1 base, with 14 bases left in between. CDR3 sequence reads: CASSGGPTRNTEAFF. The DNA of the CDR3 is TGTGCCAGCAGCGGGGGCCCGACAAGGAACACTGAAGCTTTCTTT.

The chain is built from TRBV30 and TRBJ2-7; 8 nucleotides match TRBD2. The CDR3 spans 12 residues. Germline V gene data show CDR1 as GTSNPN and CDR2 as SVGIG (reference sequence). The trim removed 5 bases at V and 2 bases at J, leaving 2 bases unmatched. DNA for the CDR3: TGTGCCTGGGGACTAGCTACCTACGAGCAGTACTTC. Translated, it gives CAWGLATYEQYF.

The gene calls are TRBV20-1 and TRBJ2-7; D gene uncertain. The CDR3 length is 9 residues. Looked up from germline, CDR1 is DFQATT and CDR2 is SNEGSKA (reference sequence). The V gene lost 6 bases and the J gene lost 4 bases, with 4 bases spanning the gap. The CDR3 nucleotides read TGCAGTGCCCAGTACGAGCAGTACTTC. It translates to CSAQYEQYF.

This sequence joins TRBV4-2 and TRBJ1-4, with a weak D call TRBD1 (5 bases). Per germline, CDR1 LGHNA and CDR2 YNFKEQ. The CDR3 is 15 residues long. Trimming removed 2 bases at V and 3 bases at J, with 10 bases between. CDR3 sequence (DNA): TGTGCCAGCAGCCAACAGGCGGGGGCTAATGAAAAACTGTTTTTT. Amino acids: CASSQQAGANEKLFF.

The chain uses TRBV4-1 and TRBJ2-7; 7 positions match TRBD2. The CDR3 sequence is 16 residues long. The germline V gene has CDR1 MGHRA and CDR2 YSYEKL. V was clipped by 5 bases and J by 6 bases; unmatched bases: 16. CDR3 loop: CASSWKSGGALAEQYF. CDR3 sequence (DNA): TGCGCCAGCAGCTGGAAATCGGGGGGTGCCCTTGCCGAGCAGTACTTC.

The genes are TRBV28 and TRBJ1-4; D ambiguous. The CDR3 runs to 14 residues. With 3 bases removed from V and 3 bases from J, the gap between germline ends came to 8 bases. CDR1 is MDHEN and CDR2 is SYDVKM in the germline V gene. CDR3 DNA sequence: TGTGCCAGCAGTTTTTACGGGGCTAATGAAAAACTGTTTTTT. Amino acids: CASSFYGANEKLFF.

As for this clone: Different DNA sequences within this sample yield the same CDR3. The chain is built from TRBV6-5 and TRBJ2-3; 7 bases align to TRBD1. With V trimmed by 3 bases and J by 2 bases, 5 bases remained unmatched. Germline lookup yields CDR1 MNHEY and CDR2 SVGAGI. The CDR3 contains 15 residues. CDR3 sequence reads: CASSYRQGSTDTQYF. CDR3 bases: TGTGCCAGCAGTTATCGACAGGGATCCACAGATACGCAGTATTTT.

V usage is TRBV5-4 and J usage is TRBJ2-7; 7 bases align to TRBD2. V lost 4 bases to trimming and J lost 6 bases; unmatched junction nucleotides: 4. CDR1 is SGHNT, CDR2 YYREEE, per germline (reference sequence). The CDR3 is 12 residues long. The CDR3 is CASSPGGAEQYF. In nucleotides, the CDR3 is TGTGCCAGCAGCCCGGGGGGAGCCGAGCAGTACTTC.

The chain is built from TRBV5-4 and TRBJ2-2; no clear D. Germline V lookup: CDR1 SGHNT, CDR2 YYREEE (reference sequence). Trimming removed 5 bases from V and 5 bases from J, with 10 bases in between. The CDR3 is 13 amino acids. The CDR3 DNA sequence: TGTGCCAGCAGTAACGGTGGTACCGGGGAGCTGTTTTTT. Translated: CASSNGGTGELFF.

The rearrangement uses TRBV5-1 and TRBJ2-7; 7 bases line up with TRBD2. After removal of 3 bases from V and 3 bases from J, the junction contained 9 bases not matched to a gene. Germline values: CDR1 SGHRS, CDR2 YFSETQ. The CDR3 is 15 amino acids. The DNA of the CDR3 is TGCGCCAGCAGCTGGGACCCGGGGGAGGGCTACGAGCAGTACTTC. It specifies CASSWDPGEGYEQYF.

The chain is built from TRBV2 and TRBJ2-7, with 8 bases that match TRBD1. The CDR3 totals 15 residues. The J segment lost 2 bases and the V segment lost 6 bases, leaving 9 bases of the junction unmatched. Germline assignment: CDR1 SNHLY and CDR2 FYNNEI. In DNA form, the CDR3 reads TGTGCCAGCAGGGCAGGGACAGGTCCCACCTACGAGCAGTACTTC. Amino acid sequence: CASRAGTGPTYEQYF.

The J gene is TRBJ1-3, the V gene TRBV14, with a tentative D call TRBD1 (5 bases). V was cut by 0 bases and J by 5 bases, with 8 bases left in between. CDR1 and CDR2 from the germline V gene are SGHDN and FVKESK. The CDR3 totals 14 residues. This chain's CDR3 is CASSQDSGRNTIYF. Written as DNA, the CDR3 is TGTGCCAGCAGCCAAGATTCAGGGCGAAACACCATATATTTT.

The chain employs TRBV10-1 and TRBJ2-5; 9 bases map to TRBD2. CDR1 is WNHNN, CDR2 SYGVQD, per germline (reference sequence). This CDR3 is 15 amino acids long. V lost 5 bases, J lost 4 bases, and 8 bases stayed unmatched. The CDR3 coding sequence is TGCGCCAGCAGTCCCGGGACTAGCCCATTAGAGACCCAGTACTTC. The encoded protein is CASSPGTSPLETQYF.

This rearrangement joins TRBV28 to TRBJ2-1; D might be TRBD1 (6 bases). Per the germline V gene, CDR1 is MDHEN and CDR2 is SYDVKM. V was pared by 5 bases and J by 1 base, with 15 bases between. The CDR3 spans 16 residues. Here the CDR3 reads CASSPTGIRSYNEQFF. For the CDR3, the DNA is TGTGCCAGCAGTCCTACAGGGATCCGATCCTACAATGAGCAGTTCTTC.

The rearrangement links TRBV4-2 to TRBJ1-2; tentative D call: TRBD1 (6 bases). CDR3 length equals 15 residues. The germline CDR1 and CDR2 sequences are LGHNA and YNFKEQ. V was shortened by 0 bases and J by 5 bases, with 13 bases between the two germline ends. The CDR3 sequence is CASSQDGGQIYGYTF. CDR3 sequence (DNA): TGTGCCAGCAGCCAAGATGGCGGACAGATTTATGGCTACACCTTC.

The chain couples TRBV6-1 to TRBJ2-2; D not resolved. Germline assignment: CDR1 MNHNS and CDR2 SASEGT. The CDR3 contains 14 residues. V lost 0 bases, J lost 6 bases, and 8 bases lay in between. The CDR3 DNA sequence: TGTGCCAGCAGTGAAGCTGTCCGTGCCGGGGAGCTGTTTTTT. It encodes CASSEAVRAGELFF.

This chain joins TRBV19 and TRBJ2-2, with TRBD2 identical over 16 bases. The ends lost 4 bases at V and 7 bases at J; junction bases unmatched: 15. CDR3 length equals 20 residues. Per germline, CDR1 LNHDA and CDR2 SQIVND (reference sequence). CDR3 residues: CASSTSPGLAGGPLGGELFF. As DNA, the CDR3 is TGTGCCAGTAGTACCTCCCCGGGACTAGCGGGAGGGCCCCTTGGCGGGGAGCTGTTTTTT.

The CDR3 DNA sequence: TGTGCCAGCAGTTTCTTGGGGGGGGACACACTAAAATCCTACGAGCAGTACTTC. Its translation: CASSFLGGDTLKSYEQYF. V is TRBV28 and J is TRBJ2-7, with D maybe TRBD2 (7 bases). The CDR3 runs to 18 residues. Germline assignment: CDR1 MDHEN and CDR2 SYDVKM. V lost 3 bases to trimming and J lost 1 base, with 22 bases between them.

V usage is TRBV9 and J usage is TRBJ2-5, with 12 bases aligning to TRBD2. The CDR3 loop spans 16 amino acids. The trim removed 0 bases at V and 4 bases at J, leaving 4 bases unmatched. Germline V gene data show CDR1 as SGDLS and CDR2 as YYNGEE. CDR3 amino acids: CASSVALAGGPETQYF. The CDR3 nucleotides are TGTGCCAGCAGCGTAGCCCTAGCGGGGGGGCCAGAGACCCAGTACTTC.

CDR3 sequence: CASSLSGANVLTF. The CDR3 nucleotides are TGTGCCAGTAGCCTCTCTGGGGCCAACGTCCTGACTTTC. V usage is TRBV19 and J usage is TRBJ2-6; D gene uncertain. Germline CDR1 is LNHDA and CDR2 is SQIVND (reference sequence). With 6 bases removed from V and 0 bases from J, the gap between germline ends came to 3 bases. The CDR3 runs 13 residues.

The CDR3, as DNA: TGTGCCAGTTTCGGTAGCAATCAGCCCCAGCATTTT. It encodes CASFGSNQPQHF. This rearrangement joins TRBV6-1 to TRBJ1-5; D unclear. V was cut by 9 bases and J by 0 bases, with 6 bases left in between. The CDR3 consists of 12 residues. The germline V gene has CDR1 MNHNS and CDR2 SASEGT.

This chain connects TRBV30 to TRBJ1-1; D is uncertain. The CDR3 has 13 amino acids. CDR1 and CDR2 (germline): GTSNPN, SVGIG (reference sequence). The V and J ends lost 2 bases and 10 bases respectively, with 17 bases between them. CDR3 in DNA: TGTGCCTGGAGTAGCTCGGCCCCTGAGGGAGCTTTCTTT. Its translation: CAWSSSAPEGAFF.